Shown below are 8 T cell receptor beta chains from a single sample sequenced in a study of radiotherapy plus CTLA-4 blockade in lung cancer. Sequencing used immunoSEQ multiplex PCR; TCRdb keeps in-frame clones, though not all of them. Here the sample spans 90,000 or so clones, around four fifths being singletons. The sample in question was peripheral blood, obtained from a patient treated with radiotherapy plus ipilimumab. The receptors here all came from a human donor with non-small cell lung cancer who had stable disease on radiotherapy plus ipilimumab.

This chain uses TRBV19 with TRBJ2-7; 9 bases are shared with TRBD2. There are 17 residues in the CDR3. V shed 4 bases and J 1 base; nucleotides not matched to a gene: 11. The germline CDR1 and CDR2 sequences are LNHDA and SQIVND (reference sequence). The CDR3 here is CASSTIAGDLISYEQYF. The CDR3 nucleotides are TGTGCCAGTAGTACCATAGCGGGGGACTTGATTTCCTACGAGCAGTACTTC. Combining the CDR3 with reference TRBV19 and TRBJ2-7 gives the whole variable domain DGGITQSPKYLFRKEGQNVTLSCEQNLNHDAMYWYRQDPGQGLRLIYYSQIVNDFQKGDIAEGYSVSREKKESFPLTVTSAQKNPTAFYLCASSTIAGDLISYEQYFGPGTRLTVT.

On this clone itself: The junction departs from germline at one end; a sequencing error may be responsible. The V and J genes are TRBV6-1 and TRBJ1-5; D is undetermined. Germline values: CDR1 MNHNS, CDR2 SASEGT. The CDR3 extends over 12 amino acids. The CDR3 nucleotides read TGTGCCAGCAGAGAAGTAAATCAGCCCCAGCATTTT. Translating it yields CASREVNQPQHF.

The chain is built from TRBV7-8 and TRBJ1-5; D ambiguous. The germline V and J ends were trimmed by 1 base and 7 bases, with 8 bases remaining between them. The germline gives CDR1 SGHVS, CDR2 FQNEAQ. This CDR3 comprises 13 residues. The CDR3 region has the DNA TGTGCCAGCAGCTTAGTTCAGGCGCAGCCCCAGCATTTT. It is translated as CASSLVQAQPQHF.

This clone appeared a few times. The chain employs TRBV7-9 and TRBJ1-1; D remains ambiguous. The germline V and J ends were trimmed by 2 bases and 10 bases, with 14 bases remaining between them. The CDR3 is 13 residues long. Germline V gene data show CDR1 as SEHNR and CDR2 as FQNEAQ (reference sequence). CDR3 region: CASSLLAPEAAFF. In DNA, the CDR3 is TGTGCCAGCAGCTTATTAGCCCCCGAGGCAGCTTTCTTT.

The chain recombines TRBV27 with TRBJ2-1, with TRBD2 identical over 14 bases. J gave up 6 bases and V 5 bases, and 6 bases lay outside the gene matches. Germline V gene sequence: CDR1 MNHEY, CDR2 SMNVEV (reference sequence). CDR3 length: 16 residues. CDR3 in amino acids: CASSRAGTSGSNEQFF. The DNA for the CDR3 is TGTGCCAGCAGTCGAGCCGGGACTAGCGGGAGCAATGAGCAGTTCTTC.

V usage is TRBV5-1 and J usage is TRBJ1-3; D is undetermined. The germline V and J ends were trimmed by 0 bases and 4 bases, with 8 bases remaining between them. This CDR3 spans 14 amino acids. Looked up from germline, CDR1 is SGHRS and CDR2 is YFSETQ. The chain's CDR3 is CASSLEGRGNTIYF. DNA for the CDR3: TGCGCCAGCAGCTTGGAAGGGAGGGGAAACACCATATATTTT.

This clone was counted a single time. The rearrangement joins TRBV6-6 to TRBJ2-3, with TRBD2 matching over 10 bases. The CDR3 contains 15 residues. Trimming took 6 bases from V and 4 from J; bases not matched to a gene: 7. Germline lookup yields CDR1 MNHNY and CDR2 SVGAGI (reference sequence). Here the CDR3 DNA reads TGTGCCAGCAGCTCTAGAGCGGGGGGGCCAGATACGCAGTATTTT. It is translated as CASSSRAGGPDTQYF.

The V and J genes are TRBV18 and TRBJ1-1; TRBD1 might be the D (6 bases). CDR1 is KGHSH and CDR2 is LQKENI in the germline V gene. The CDR3 length is 14 residues. With 4 bases removed from V and 2 bases from J, the gap between germline ends came to 11 bases. CDR3 in amino acids: CASSLQGPNTEAFF. DNA for the CDR3: TGTGCCAGCTCACTACAGGGACCTAACACTGAAGCTTTCTTT.